The clone carrying this T cell receptor beta chain was seen more than once but under ten times. Its antigen is still unknown. Unique molecular identifiers tagged the TCRbeta library. MiXCR, run by TCRdb on the PCR reads, gives a single entry per CDR3 protein. The table has 900,000 or so distinct CDR3 sequences, about 15% seen once. This CDR3 has 12 residues. CDR1 is SQVTM, CDR2 ANQGSEA, per germline. Trimming shortened V by 7 bases and J by 5 bases, and 14 bases separated the two germline ends. This entry is derived from a study of T-cell reconstitution after alpha-beta-depleted transplantation in children. Broader study findings: The study traced high day-60 TCRbeta diversity in some patients to surviving recipient T cells and thymic progenitors. Reports say that about two months after transplant, the alpha-beta T cells came out of several hundred graft clones that had expanded. From newly produced T cells came most of the T-cell counts and diversity one year after transplant.

The material sequenced was PBMCs, mostly from graft donor cells, taken 360 days after TCRalphabeta/CD19-depleted stem cell transplant. The clonotype originates from a male patient younger than 18 who had a stem cell transplant for acute lymphoblastic leukemia, so the T cells may come from the graft donor. The J gene is TRBJ1-1, the V gene TRBV29-1; D is possibly TRBD1 (5 bases). CDR3 in DNA: TGCAGCGCCAGGGCAGGCGGGACTGAAGCTTTCTTT. Its translation: CSARAGGTEAFF.